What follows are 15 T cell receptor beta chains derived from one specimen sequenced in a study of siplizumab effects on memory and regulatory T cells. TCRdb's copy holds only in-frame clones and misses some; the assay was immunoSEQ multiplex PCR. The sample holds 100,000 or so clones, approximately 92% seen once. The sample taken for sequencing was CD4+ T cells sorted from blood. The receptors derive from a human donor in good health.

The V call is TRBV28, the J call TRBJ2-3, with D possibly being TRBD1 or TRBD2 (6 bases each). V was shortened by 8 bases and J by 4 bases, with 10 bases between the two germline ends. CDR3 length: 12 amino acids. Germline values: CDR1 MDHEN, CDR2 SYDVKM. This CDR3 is CASGGLADTQYF. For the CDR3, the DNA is TGTGCCAGCGGGGGGCTGGCAGATACGCAGTATTTT.

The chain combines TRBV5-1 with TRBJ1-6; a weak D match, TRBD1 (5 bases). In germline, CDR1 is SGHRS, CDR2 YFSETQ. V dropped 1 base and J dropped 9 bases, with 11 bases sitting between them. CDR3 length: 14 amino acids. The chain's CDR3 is CASSLSQGSSPLHF. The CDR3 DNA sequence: TGCGCCAGCAGCTTGAGCCAGGGAAGTTCACCCCTCCACTTT. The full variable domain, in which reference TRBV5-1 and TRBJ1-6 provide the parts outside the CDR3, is KAGVTQTPRYLIKTRGQQVTLSCSPISGHRSVSWYQQTPGQGLQFLFEYFSETQRNKGNFPGRFSGRQFSNSRSEMNVSTLELGDSALYLCASSLSQGSSPLHFGNGTRLTVT.

DNA of the CDR3: TGTGCCAGCAGATTGACGTTGACAGGGGTCAATGAGCAGTTCTTC. Amino acids: CASRLTLTGVNEQFF. The rearrangement joins TRBV5-6 to TRBJ2-1; 8 bases align to TRBD1. After removal of 5 bases from V and 6 bases from J, the junction contained 10 bases not matched to a gene. The V gene's germline CDR1 is SGHDT and CDR2 YYEEEE. The CDR3 covers 15 residues.

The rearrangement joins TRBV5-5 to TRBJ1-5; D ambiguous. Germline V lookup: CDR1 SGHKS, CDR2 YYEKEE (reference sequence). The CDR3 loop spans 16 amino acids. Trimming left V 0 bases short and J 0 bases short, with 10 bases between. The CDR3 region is CASSLEWTGSNQPQHF. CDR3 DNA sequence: TGTGCCAGCAGCTTGGAATGGACGGGTAGCAATCAGCCCCAGCATTTT.

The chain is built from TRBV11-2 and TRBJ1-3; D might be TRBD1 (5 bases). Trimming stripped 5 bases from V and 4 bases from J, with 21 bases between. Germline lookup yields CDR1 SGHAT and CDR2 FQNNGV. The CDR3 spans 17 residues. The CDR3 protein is CASSHLAGYRVGNTIYF. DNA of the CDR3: TGTGCCAGCAGCCACCTCGCAGGGTATAGAGTGGGAAACACCATATATTTT.

The CDR3 is CASSLSRSRNTIYF. The CDR3, as DNA: TGTGCCAGCAGCTTAAGTCGCTCACGAAACACCATATATTTT. This chain links TRBV7-6 with TRBJ1-3; D is unresolved. Germline V gene lookup returns CDR1 SGHVS and CDR2 FNYEAQ. The germline V and J ends were trimmed by 2 bases and 5 bases, with 10 bases remaining between them. This CDR3 spans 14 amino acids.

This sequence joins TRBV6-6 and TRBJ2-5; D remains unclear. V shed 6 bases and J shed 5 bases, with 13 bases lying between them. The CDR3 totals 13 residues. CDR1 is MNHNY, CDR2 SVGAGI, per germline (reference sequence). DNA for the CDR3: TGTGCCAGCAGGCCTAGGAGCCTGGAGACCCAGTACTTC. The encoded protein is CASRPRSLETQYF.

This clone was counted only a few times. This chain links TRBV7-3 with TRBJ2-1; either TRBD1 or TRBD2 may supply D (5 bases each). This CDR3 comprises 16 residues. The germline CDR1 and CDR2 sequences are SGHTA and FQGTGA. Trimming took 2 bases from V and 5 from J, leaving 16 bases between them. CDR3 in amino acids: CASSLGPGSRDNEQFF. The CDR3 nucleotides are TGTGCCAGCAGCTTAGGGCCGGGGAGCAGGGACAATGAGCAGTTCTTC.

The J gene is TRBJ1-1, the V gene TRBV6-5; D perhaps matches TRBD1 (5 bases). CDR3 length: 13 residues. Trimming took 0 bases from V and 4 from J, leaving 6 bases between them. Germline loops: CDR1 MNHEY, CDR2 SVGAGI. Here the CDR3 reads CASSYSGVTEAFF. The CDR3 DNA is TGTGCCAGCAGTTACTCGGGGGTCACTGAAGCTTTCTTT.

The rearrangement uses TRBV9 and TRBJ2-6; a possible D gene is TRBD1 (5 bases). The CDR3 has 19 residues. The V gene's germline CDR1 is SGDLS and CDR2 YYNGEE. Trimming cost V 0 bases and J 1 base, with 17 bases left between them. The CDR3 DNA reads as TGTGCCAGCAGCGTAGATCATTCAGGGAATTTGTCTGGGGCCAACGTCCTGACTTTC. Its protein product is CASSVDHSGNLSGANVLTF.

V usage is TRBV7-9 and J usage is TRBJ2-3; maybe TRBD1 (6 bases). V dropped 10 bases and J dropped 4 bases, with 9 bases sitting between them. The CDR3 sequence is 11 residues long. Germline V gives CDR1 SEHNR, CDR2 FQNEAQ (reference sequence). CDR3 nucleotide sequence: TGTGCCATCGAGGGGGCAGATACGCAGTATTTT. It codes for CAIEGADTQYF.

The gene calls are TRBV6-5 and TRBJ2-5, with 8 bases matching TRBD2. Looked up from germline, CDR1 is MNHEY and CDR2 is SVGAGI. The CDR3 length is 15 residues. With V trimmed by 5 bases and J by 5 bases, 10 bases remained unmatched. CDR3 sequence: CASSKSGGIWETQYF. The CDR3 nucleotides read TGTGCCAGCAGTAAAAGCGGGGGAATTTGGGAGACCCAGTACTTC.

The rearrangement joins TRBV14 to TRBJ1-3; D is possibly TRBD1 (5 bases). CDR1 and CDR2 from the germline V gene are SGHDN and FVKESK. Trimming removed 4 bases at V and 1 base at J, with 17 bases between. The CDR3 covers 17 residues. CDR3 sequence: CASSPSGPGVSGNTIYF. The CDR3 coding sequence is TGTGCCAGCAGCCCATCGGGGCCCGGGGTTTCTGGAAACACCATATATTTT.

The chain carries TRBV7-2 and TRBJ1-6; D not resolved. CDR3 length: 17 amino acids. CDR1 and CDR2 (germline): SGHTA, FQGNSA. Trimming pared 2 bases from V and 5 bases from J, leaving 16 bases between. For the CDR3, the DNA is TGTGCCAGCAGCTTATTTCGTCTCGAGGCGGATAATTCACCCCTCCACTTT. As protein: CASSLFRLEADNSPLHF.

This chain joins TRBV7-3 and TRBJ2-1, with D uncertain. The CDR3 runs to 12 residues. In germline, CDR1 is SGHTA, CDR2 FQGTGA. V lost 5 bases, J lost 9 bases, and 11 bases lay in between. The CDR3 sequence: CASSQQWGEQFF. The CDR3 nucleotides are TGTGCCAGCAGCCAGCAATGGGGTGAGCAGTTCTTC.